This record covers a single TCR beta chain. The germline V gene has CDR1 MNHEY and CDR2 SVGAGI. This CDR3 region has 13 residues. V trimming: 9 bases; J trimming: 6 bases; junction bases outside the gene matches: 6. Measured with immunoSEQ multiplex PCR; TCRdb has only the in-frame clones, and not every one. The data show almost 200,000 clones, with 80% to 90% seen just once and 0.7% to 0.8% held by the top ten. The data were taken from a study of blood T cell repertoires in COVID-19. Across the whole study: Sources were T cells, B-cell-depleted T cells, or PBMCs; the material itself was cDNA or gDNA.

The genes are TRBV6-5 and TRBJ2-2; 8 bases fit TRBD2. Sequencing input: peripheral blood. This TCR derives from an older woman with acute or convalescent COVID-19. The CDR3 spells CASRRGAAGELFF. The CDR3 DNA follows: TGTGCCAGTCGGCGGGGGGCGGCCGGGGAGCTGTTTTTT.